This TCR beta chain was retrieved from a study of vaccination and CD4 T cells after COVID-19. Study-level information: Convalescent cases consisted of six males and four females, of whom two were Hispanic.

This clonotype has only a few counts. Its antigen is as yet unknown. The ends were cut back, 4 bases at V and 4 bases at J, with 7 bases in the middle. CDR3 length: 12 residues. Germline V CDR1 and CDR2: SGHAT, FQNNGV. The Oncomine TCR Beta short-read assay was applied to DNA of cultured CD4+ T cells. TCRdb reprocessed the PCR reads via MiXCR and lists one record per CDR3 protein. The sample has almost 25,000 distinct CDR3 sequences; about three fifths are singletons. Treatment: approximately 9-day PBMC culture with coronavirus spike peptide pools or control peptides (ViraFEST assay). The gene calls are TRBV11-2 and TRBJ1-1, with TRBD1 as a possible D gene (5 bases). The material sequenced was CD4+ T cells from blood, cultured in vitro. This receptor was identified in a human donor who had recovered from COVID-19. The CDR3 protein is CASSSTGTEAFF. The CDR3 DNA reads TGTGCCAGCAGCTCTACAGGCACTGAAGCTTTCTTT.